Below are 5 T cell receptor beta chains sequenced from a single sample in a study of blood T cell repertoires in COVID-19. Assay used: immunoSEQ multiplex PCR; TCRdb lists only in-frame clones, some missing. The sample contains approximately 150,000 clones, approximately 90% of which appear only once. The specimen was peripheral blood. Receptors were obtained from a human donor in a cohort sampled during active COVID-19.

The chain has TRBV2 and TRBJ2-6; 7 bases are a match to TRBD1. The CDR3 has 18 amino acids. In germline, CDR1 is SNHLY, CDR2 FYNNEI. Unmatched junction bases numbered 15, after V lost 10 bases and J lost 0 bases. The CDR3 DNA reads TGTGCCAACCGGTACGACAGGGCGTTTGGCTCTGGGGCCAACGTCCTGACTTTC. Translation gives CANRYDRAFGSGANVLTF.

Here the CDR3 reads CASSRLQEWRDEKLFF. The CDR3 coding sequence is TGTGCCAGCAGCAGATTACAGGAGTGGAGGGATGAAAAACTGTTTTTT. The chain links TRBV3-1 (or the pseudogene TRBV3-2) to TRBJ1-4; tentatively, D is TRBD1 (5 bases). Trimming stripped 5 bases from V and 6 bases from J, with 19 bases between. The germline V gene has CDR1 LGHDT and CDR2 YNNKEL (reference sequence). There are 16 residues in the CDR3.

This clone came up a few times. The chain uses TRBV5-6 and TRBJ1-6; TRBD1 aligns across 7 bases. CDR3 length: 14 amino acids. V lost 4 bases to trimming and J lost 8 bases; unmatched junction nucleotides: 6. Germline CDR1 is SGHDT and CDR2 is YYEEEE. The CDR3 coding sequence is TGTGCCAGCAGCCGACAGGGATCACATTCACCCCTCCACTTT. It translates to CASSRQGSHSPLHF.

This clone was counted a single time. The J gene is TRBJ1-3, the V gene TRBV7-6; 7 bases map to TRBD1. CDR1 SGHVS and CDR2 FNYEAQ come from the germline V gene. The ends lost 5 bases at V and 1 base at J; junction bases unmatched: 14. CDR3 length equals 18 residues. CDR3 DNA sequence: TGTGCCAGCAGCCCTTGGGAAACAGGGGTTGAGTCTGGAAACACCATATATTTT. Its translation is CASSPWETGVESGNTIYF.

The CDR3 is CASSSGQPLANIQYF. Here the CDR3 DNA reads TGTGCCAGCAGCAGCGGACAGCCCCTGGCGAACATTCAGTACTTC. V gene TRBV6-5 combines with J gene TRBJ2-4, with D perhaps matching TRBD1 (6 bases). Germline CDR1 is MNHEY and CDR2 is SVGAGI. The CDR3 contains 15 residues. The V and J ends lost 6 bases and 7 bases respectively, with 19 bases between them.